The sequence of this T cell receptor beta chain was determined in a study of cytomegalovirus exposure and HLA in healthy donors. Study overall: Around 85 million unique TCRs from HLA-typed donors were held in an early data release.

These donors, healthy bone marrow donors, were studied. 13 Jbeta primers and 60 Vbeta primers were used for the PCR. Clones were read by immunoSEQ multiplex PCR, and TCRdb kept only the in-frame ones, dropping some. Of roughly 180,000 clones in the sample, approximately 78% were seen once. Points on this clone: The antigen is not known.

CDR1 is SQVTM, CDR2 ANQGSEA, per germline. V was trimmed by 4 bases and J by 4 bases, leaving 17 bases between them. The CDR3 has 14 residues. Study-wide results and caveats: In a later analysis, productive TCRs from donors in an Asian-associated ancestry cluster reportedly carried fewer N-insertions than the cohort mean.

The sequenced sample consisted of PBMCs. The sequence came from a male donor in good health and CMV-seronegative. The V gene is TRBV29-1, the J gene TRBJ2-7, with D tentatively TRBD2 (6 bases). CDR3 region: CSVVDFGGGYEQYF. In DNA form, the CDR3 reads TGCAGCGTTGTAGATTTTGGGGGAGGATACGAGCAGTACTTC.